Listed below are T cell receptor beta chains from one sample, sequenced in a study of T cells after yellow fever vaccination. One entry per CDR3 protein, called by TCRdb with MiXCR from the 5' RACE reads. Of 150,000 or so distinct CDR3 sequences listed, approximately 6.8% are singletons. Material: CD4+ T cells sorted from PBMCs, obtained about 5 days after the first yellow fever vaccination. Every receptor here comes from a man younger than 35 who received the YFV17D yellow fever vaccine. CDR3s include the opening cysteine and the closing phenylalanine or tryptophan. The order of the fields is CDR3 protein, D gene, V gene, J gene. A D gene is named only where the DNA matches it firmly.

CASSPGQRGSTDTQYF	TRBD1	TRBV5-4	TRBJ2-3
CASSITGQETQYF	-	TRBV19	TRBJ2-5
CASSLARQGELFF	-	TRBV7-2	TRBJ2-2
CASSLVNGGPYEQYF	-	TRBV5-1	TRBJ2-7
CASSLEGSSPLHF	-	TRBV6-5	TRBJ1-6
CSARGQGTGGYTF	TRBD1	TRBV20-1	TRBJ1-2
CASSFLLAGGDEQFF	TRBD2	TRBV7-9	TRBJ2-1
CATLGQGAGSEAFF	TRBD1	TRBV10-3	TRBJ1-1
CSVAEQSNQPQHF	-	TRBV29-1	TRBJ1-5
CASSSWTGFQETQYF	TRBD1	TRBV5-5	TRBJ2-5
CASSHLRGTVPYEQYF	-	TRBV3-1	TRBJ2-7
CASSPRWAKLQETQYF	-	TRBV7-2	TRBJ2-5
CASSLTQGLGDTQYF	-	TRBV7-2	TRBJ2-3
CAWSLDRYGYTF	-	TRBV30	TRBJ1-2
CASTYRGGGDTQYF	-	TRBV7-9	TRBJ2-3
CASSYTPGQGSSYEQYF	TRBD1	TRBV6-2/TRBV6-3	TRBJ2-7
CSVDRAGRETQYF	-	TRBV29-1	TRBJ2-5
CASSIRQGRGTDTQYF	TRBD1	TRBV7-2	TRBJ2-3
CASSLDTTSTDTQYF	-	TRBV5-4	TRBJ2-3
CASSQVQGKYEQYF	-	TRBV4-3	TRBJ2-7
CSVGDPTINSPLHF	-	TRBV20-1	TRBJ1-6
CASAQSDQETQYF	-	TRBV2	TRBJ2-5
CASSQDPQSGNTIYF	-	TRBV4-3	TRBJ1-3
CASSSGQVVNQPQHF	TRBD1	TRBV5-8	TRBJ1-5
CASSSTSGGGTDTQYF	TRBD2	TRBV12-3/TRBV12-4	TRBJ2-3
CASSQAGGRTEAFF	TRBD1	TRBV3-1	TRBJ1-1
CAISESWTYKGDEQFF	-	TRBV10-3	TRBJ2-1
CASSLASGGETQYF	TRBD2	TRBV5-4	TRBJ2-5